The 20 T cell receptor beta chains given below trace back to one sample, sequenced in a study of cytomegalovirus exposure and HLA in healthy donors. Amplification used 60 Vbeta primers and 13 Jbeta primers. Measured with immunoSEQ multiplex PCR; TCRdb has only the in-frame clones, and not every one. This table has under 200,000 clones, roughly 87% appearing once. The material sequenced was PBMCs. The receptors were gathered from a girl aged 5-17 years in good health and CMV-seropositive.

The J gene is TRBJ2-7, the V gene TRBV27; 11 bases fit TRBD1. V dropped 4 bases and J dropped 3; count of bases not matched to a gene: 8. Germline CDR1 is MNHEY and CDR2 is SMNVEV (reference sequence). This CDR3 comprises 16 residues. The CDR3 sequence is CASSSLTGTGGYEQYF. CDR3 DNA sequence: TGTGCCAGCAGTTCCTTAACCGGGACAGGGGGCTACGAGCAGTACTTC.

This clone came up once. DNA of the CDR3: TGTGCCGGCCGGACTAGCGGGAGCGACGAGCAGTACTTC. It encodes CAGRTSGSDEQYF. The V call is TRBV11-1, the J call TRBJ2-7; 13 bases line up with TRBD2. The germline gives CDR1 SGHAT, CDR2 FQDESV (reference sequence). The CDR3 length is 13 residues. The ends lost 11 bases at V and 5 bases at J; junction bases unmatched: 6.

The chain employs TRBV6-5 and TRBJ1-5; no definite D call. CDR1 and CDR2 (germline): MNHEY, SVGAGI. CDR3 length: 15 amino acids. V lost 2 bases and J 0 bases, leaving 8 bases between the germline ends. DNA for the CDR3: TGTGCCAGCAGTTACGCAGGAAATAGCAATCAGCCCCAGCATTTT. Its translation: CASSYAGNSNQPQHF.

This clone was recorded only once. The chain combines TRBV28 with TRBJ2-1; TRBD2 matches at 11 bases. Trimming cost V 5 bases and J 5 bases; bases outside gene matches: 5. The germline V gene has CDR1 MDHEN and CDR2 SYDVKM. CDR3 size: 15 residues. The CDR3 sequence is CASSGALAGDNEQFF. The DNA for the CDR3 is TGTGCCAGCAGTGGAGCACTAGCGGGGGACAATGAGCAGTTCTTC.

This chain uses TRBV18 with TRBJ1-2, with D perhaps TRBD1 (6 bases). The CDR3 has 15 amino acids. V was cut by 6 bases and J by 3 bases, with 17 bases left in between. In germline, CDR1 is KGHSH, CDR2 LQKENI. CDR3 DNA sequence: TGTGCCAGCTCCCCCTTTACAGGGAGGGACTATGGCTACACCTTC. Translating gives CASSPFTGRDYGYTF.

The chain is built from TRBV7-8 and TRBJ1-1; D uncertain. V was clipped by 0 bases and J by 0 bases, with 11 bases between them. This CDR3 region has 16 residues. The V gene's germline CDR1 is SGHVS and CDR2 FQNEAQ. The CDR3 loop is CASSLALGELNTEAFF. As DNA, the CDR3 is TGTGCCAGCAGCTTAGCGCTGGGCGAGTTGAACACTGAAGCTTTCTTT.

This clone was seen only once. This chain links TRBV4-2 with TRBJ2-2; D call uncertain. The length of the CDR3 is 12 residues. The germline V and J ends were trimmed by 6 bases and 6 bases, with 8 bases remaining between them. The germline V gene encodes CDR1 LGHNA and CDR2 YNFKEQ. The CDR3 protein is CASSQVPGELFF. As DNA, the CDR3 is TGTGCCAGCAGTCAGGTTCCCGGGGAGCTGTTTTTT.

V usage is TRBV11-2 and J usage is TRBJ2-7; D call uncertain. CDR1 is SGHAT and CDR2 is FQNNGV in the germline V gene. The CDR3 runs 14 residues. Trimming shortened V by 3 bases and J by 0 bases, and 9 bases separated the two germline ends. The chain's CDR3 is CASSLGPNSYEQYF. CDR3 DNA: TGTGCCAGCAGCTTGGGCCCAAACTCCTACGAGCAGTACTTC.

The J gene is TRBJ2-1, the V gene TRBV13, with D perhaps TRBD2 (5 bases). The V and J ends lost 4 bases and 6 bases respectively, with 19 bases between them. The CDR3 length is 16 residues. Germline V lookup: CDR1 PRHDT, CDR2 FYEKMQ (reference sequence). Written as DNA, the CDR3 is TGTGCCAGCAGCTCCGCCACTAGTATCAGACTCAATGAGCAGTTCTTC. This translates into CASSSATSIRLNEQFF.

The chain is built from TRBV6-5 and TRBJ1-2; 7 positions match TRBD1. The CDR3 is 13 residues long. V was pared by 6 bases and J by 4 bases, with 5 bases of the junction left unmatched. The germline V gene has CDR1 MNHEY and CDR2 SVGAGI. The CDR3 bases are TGTGCCAGCAGAGGGACAGATTCCTATGGCTACACCTTC. Translation: CASRGTDSYGYTF.

The V call is TRBV28, the J call TRBJ2-7, with TRBD2 matching 9 bases. CDR1 MDHEN and CDR2 SYDVKM come from the germline V gene. V was clipped by 3 bases and J by 4 bases; unmatched bases: 13. This CDR3 has 17 amino acids. The chain's CDR3 is CASSLKAGASGKYEQYF. In nucleotides, the CDR3 is TGTGCCAGCAGTTTGAAGGCTGGGGCTAGCGGGAAATACGAGCAGTACTTC.

J is TRBJ2-2 and V is TRBV6-5, with TRBD2 identical over 13 bases. The V gene's germline CDR1 is MNHEY and CDR2 SVGAGI. V lost 5 bases to trimming and J lost 14 bases; unmatched junction nucleotides: 11. This CDR3 region has 15 residues. The chain's CDR3 is CASSRETSGGPALFF. The CDR3 DNA follows: TGTGCCAGCAGTAGAGAGACTAGCGGGGGGCCCGCCCTGTTTTTT.

Comments on this clone: The junction shows a germline mismatch at one end, possibly a read error. The V call is TRBV4-2, the J call TRBJ2-7; D unclear. The CDR3 covers 12 residues. Per the germline V gene, CDR1 is LGHNA and CDR2 is YNFKEQ. The CDR3 region is CASRQDRSEQYF. DNA for the CDR3: TGTGCCAGCAGACAAGATCGGAGCGAGCAGTACTTC.

The J gene is TRBJ2-3, the V gene TRBV18, with 9 bases identical to TRBD2. The CDR3 length is 18 residues. Germline V gives CDR1 KGHSH, CDR2 LQKENI. V lost 8 bases, J lost 2 bases, and 17 bases stayed unmatched. For the CDR3, the DNA is TGTGCCAGCGGGCCCCGCGGGGGGGTCAGCAATTTCACAGATACGCAGTATTTT. Translated, it gives CASGPRGGVSNFTDTQYF.

The chain uses TRBV27 and TRBJ1-5, with a possible D match to TRBD1 (5 bases). Germline CDR1 is MNHEY and CDR2 is SMNVEV (reference sequence). CDR3 length equals 17 residues. The germline V and J ends were trimmed by 6 bases and 1 base, with 19 bases remaining between them. The CDR3 coding sequence is TGTGCCAGCAGGACCCGCTGGGGGGTTGGGAGCAATCAGCCCCAGCATTTT. Translation gives CASRTRWGVGSNQPQHF.

The rearrangement joins TRBV10-3 to TRBJ2-1, with 8 bases lining up with TRBD2. Germline CDR1 ENHRY, CDR2 SYGVKD. J gave up 8 bases and V 0 bases, and 9 bases lay outside the gene matches. The CDR3 extends over 16 amino acids. The CDR3: CAISESFRLAGDEQFF. Here the CDR3 DNA reads TGTGCCATCAGTGAGTCGTTCAGGCTAGCGGGTGATGAGCAGTTCTTC.

The chain links TRBV27 to TRBJ1-5; the D gene is possibly TRBD1 (5 bases). Germline V CDR1 and CDR2: MNHEY, SMNVEV (reference sequence). This CDR3 is 15 amino acids long. V lost 5 bases, J lost 7 bases, and 18 bases lay in between. The CDR3 region is CASSGRDWLRQPQHF. DNA for the CDR3: TGTGCCAGCAGTGGTAGGGACTGGCTAAGACAGCCCCAGCATTTT.

CDR3 in amino acids: CASSGWDTSGNTIYF. CDR3 nucleotide sequence: TGTGCCAGCAGCGGATGGGACACCTCTGGAAACACCATATATTTT. This chain links TRBV6-5 with TRBJ1-3, with D tentatively TRBD1 (6 bases). CDR1 and CDR2 (germline): MNHEY, SVGAGI. Trimming shortened V by 6 bases and J by 0 bases, and 12 bases separated the two germline ends. This CDR3 contains 15 residues.

The chain combines TRBV15 with TRBJ1-5; D is uncertain. Germline loops: CDR1 LNHNV, CDR2 YYDKDF (reference sequence). CDR3 length equals 15 residues. The V end was cut by 0 bases, the J end by 2 bases, with 8 bases between. The CDR3 protein is CATSRENGGNQPQHF. The CDR3 DNA sequence: TGTGCCACCAGCAGAGAGAACGGGGGCAATCAGCCCCAGCATTTT.

V gene TRBV5-1 combines with J gene TRBJ2-5; D might be TRBD1 (6 bases). Trimming pared 0 bases from V and 5 bases from J, leaving 14 bases between. Germline CDR1 and CDR2: SGHRS and YFSETQ. This CDR3 comprises 15 residues. DNA of the CDR3: TGCGCCAGCAGCTTGGATCCAGGGGTCGGTGAGACCCAGTACTTC. Translation: CASSLDPGVGETQYF.